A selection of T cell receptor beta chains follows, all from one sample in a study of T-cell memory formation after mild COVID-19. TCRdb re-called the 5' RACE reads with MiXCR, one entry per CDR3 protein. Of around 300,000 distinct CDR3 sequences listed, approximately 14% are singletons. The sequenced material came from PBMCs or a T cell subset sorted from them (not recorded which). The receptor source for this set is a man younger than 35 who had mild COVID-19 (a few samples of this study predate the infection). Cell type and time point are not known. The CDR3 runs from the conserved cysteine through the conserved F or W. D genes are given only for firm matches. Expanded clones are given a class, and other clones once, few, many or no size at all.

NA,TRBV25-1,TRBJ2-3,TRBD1,TGTGCCAGCGGGGGACAGGTCAGAGATACGCAGTATTTT,CASGGQVRDTQYF
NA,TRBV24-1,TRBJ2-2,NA,TGTGCCACTCCCCTCCAGGCCCTTGCGAATCCCGGGGAGCTGTTTTTT,CATPLQALANPGELFF
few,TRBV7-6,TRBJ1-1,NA,TGTGCCAGCAGCTTGACCGCTAGGTCTGGGGTGTACTTT,CASSLTARSGVYF
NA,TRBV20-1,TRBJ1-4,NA,TGCAGTGTTGCCGGGGGAGAAAAACTGTTTTTT,CSVAGGEKLFF
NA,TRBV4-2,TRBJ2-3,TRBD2,TGTGCCAGCAGCGCCCTCTTAGCGGGGGGAGAGGGAGATACGCAGTATTTT,CASSALLAGGEGDTQYF
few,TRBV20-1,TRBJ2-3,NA,TGCAGTGTGTTGGACACCACGTCAGATACGCAGTATTTT,CSVLDTTSDTQYF
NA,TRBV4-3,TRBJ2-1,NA,TGCGCCAGCAGCCAAGATCAATCTGAGCAGTTCTTC,CASSQDQSEQFF
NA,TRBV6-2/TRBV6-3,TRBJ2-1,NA,TGTGCCAGCAGTTGGACAACCTACAATGAGCAGTTCTTC,CASSWTTYNEQFF
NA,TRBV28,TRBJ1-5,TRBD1,TGTGCCAGCAGTTGGGACAGGGGAGGCAATCAGCCCCAGCATTTT,CASSWDRGGNQPQHF
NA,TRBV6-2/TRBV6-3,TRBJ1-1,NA,TGTGCCAGCAGTCACAGGGCTGGGAACACTGAAGCTTTCTTT,CASSHRAGNTEAFF
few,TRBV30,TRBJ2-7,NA,TGTGCCTGGAGTATCGAGTTGGAGGACGAGCAGTACTTC,CAWSIELEDEQYF
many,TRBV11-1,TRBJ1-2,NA,TGTGCCAGCAGCTCCCTCAGGGACACTAACTATGGCTACACCTTC,CASSSLRDTNYGYTF
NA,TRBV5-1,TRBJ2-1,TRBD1,TGCGCCAGCAGCTTGGGGCCCCGACAGGGAGCTTACAATGAGCAGTTCTTC,CASSLGPRQGAYNEQFF
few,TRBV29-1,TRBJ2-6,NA,TGCAGCGTACGAGGGACGGGGGGGGCCAACGTCCTGACTTTC,CSVRGTGGANVLTF
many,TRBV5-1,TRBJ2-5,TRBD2,TGCGCCAGCAGCTTGTTAACTAGCGGGCAAGAGACCCAGTACTTC,CASSLLTSGQETQYF
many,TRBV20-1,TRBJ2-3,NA,TGCAGTGCTCCCGGACCGGGGGATACGCAGTATTTT,CSAPGPGDTQYF
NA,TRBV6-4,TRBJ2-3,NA,TGTGCCAGCAGTGACGGGATCGACACAGATACGCAGTATTTT,CASSDGIDTDTQYF
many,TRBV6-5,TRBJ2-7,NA,TGTGCCAGCAGTCCTAAATGGCGGGACATCTCCTACGAGCAGTACTTC,CASSPKWRDISYEQYF
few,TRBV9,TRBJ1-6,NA,TGTGCCAGCAGCGAGATAGGGGTCTCACCCCTCCACTTT,CASSEIGVSPLHF
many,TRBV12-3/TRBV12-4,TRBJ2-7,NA,TGTGCCAGCAGTTTTCCGGGCCCGGGGCGGGAGCAGTACTTC,CASSFPGPGREQYF
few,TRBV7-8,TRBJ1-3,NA,TGTGCCAGCAGCTTAGTGGACCGGTCGAGGAACACCATATATTTT,CASSLVDRSRNTIYF
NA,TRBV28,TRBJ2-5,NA,TGTGCCAGCAGTTTAATGGGGGAGACCCAGTACTTC,CASSLMGETQYF
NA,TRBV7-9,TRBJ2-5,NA,TGTGCCAGCCACAGGGGACTGCAGGAGACCCAGTACTTC,CASHRGLQETQYF
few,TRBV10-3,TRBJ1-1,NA,TGTGCCATCAGTGAGTCGATCACTGAAGCTTTCTTT,CAISESITEAFF
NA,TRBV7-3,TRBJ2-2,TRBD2,TGTGCCAGCAGCTTAGCCCCCAGCGGGGGGATGGGCACCGGGGAGCTGTTTTTT,CASSLAPSGGMGTGELFF
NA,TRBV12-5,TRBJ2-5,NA,TGTGCTAGTGGTTTGCCCCCCCGAGCCCAAGAGACCCAGTACTTC,CASGLPPRAQETQYF
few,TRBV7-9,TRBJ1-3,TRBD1,TGTGCCAGCAGCCCCGGGACAGGGCTCCGCTCTGGAAACACCATATATTTT,CASSPGTGLRSGNTIYF
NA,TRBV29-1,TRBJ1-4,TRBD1,TGCAGCGTCTCGGACAGGGGCGACGAAAAACTGTTTTTT,CSVSDRGDEKLFF
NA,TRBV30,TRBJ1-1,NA,TGTGCCTGGAGTAGGCAGCCTGAAGCTTTCTTT,CAWSRQPEAFF
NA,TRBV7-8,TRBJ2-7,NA,TGTGCCAGCAGCCCCCGGGACCTCTACGAGCAGTACTTC,CASSPRDLYEQYF
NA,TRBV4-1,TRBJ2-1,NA,TGCGCCAGCAGCCCCCTCCGAGGGGATGATGGGCAGTTCTTC,CASSPLRGDDGQFF
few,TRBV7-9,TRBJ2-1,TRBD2,TGTGCCAGCAGCCCGGGACTAGCGGGGGGGCTTTTCACCTACAATGAGCAGTTCTTC,CASSPGLAGGLFTYNEQFF
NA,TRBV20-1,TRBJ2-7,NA,TGCAGTGCTAGAGATTTTTCGGGGGCTGCGTACGAGCAGTACTTC,CSARDFSGAAYEQYF
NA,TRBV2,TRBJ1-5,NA,TGTGCCAGCAGTCGGAACGGGAATAGCAATCAGCCCCAGCATTTT,CASSRNGNSNQPQHF
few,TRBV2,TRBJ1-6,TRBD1,TGTGCCAGCAGTGAAAACTATCCGGACAGGGATAATTCACCCCTCCACTTT,CASSENYPDRDNSPLHF
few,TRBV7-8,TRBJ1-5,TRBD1,TGTGCCAGCAGCTTCGAGACAGGGGGTCTGCAGCCCCAGCATTTT,CASSFETGGLQPQHF
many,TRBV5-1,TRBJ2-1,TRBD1,TGCGCCAGCAGCTTGGGGGACAGGGTGCATGAGCAGTTCTTC,CASSLGDRVHEQFF
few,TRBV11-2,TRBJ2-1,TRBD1,TGTGCCAGCAGCTCCCACGGGACAGTTACAATGAAGCTTCAGTTCTTC,CASSSHGTVTMKLQFF
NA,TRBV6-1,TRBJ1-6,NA,TGTGCCAGCTGTGAGAAGTCACCCCTCCACTTT,CASCEKSPLHF
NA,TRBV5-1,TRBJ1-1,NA,TGCGCCAGCAGATGGACATTTGGCCAAGCTGAAGCTTTCTTT,CASRWTFGQAEAFF
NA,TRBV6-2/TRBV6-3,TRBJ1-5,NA,TGTGCCAGCAGTTACTCCGGAAGGGGTTCGGGGCAGCCCCAGCATTTT,CASSYSGRGSGQPQHF
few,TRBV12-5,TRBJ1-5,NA,TGTGCTAGTGGTCCGGGAGGGGCCCAGCATTTT,CASGPGGAQHF
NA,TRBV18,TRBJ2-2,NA,TGTGCCAGCTCACCATCGGACAGGGAGCTGTTTTTT,CASSPSDRELFF
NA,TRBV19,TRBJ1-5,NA,TGTGCCAGTAAGACTACTACAGGTTTCTATAGCAATCAGCCCCAGCATTTT,CASKTTTGFYSNQPQHF
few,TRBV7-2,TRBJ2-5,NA,TGTGCCAGCAGTCGAGTCACCCCGGGGACCCAGTACTTC,CASSRVTPGTQYF
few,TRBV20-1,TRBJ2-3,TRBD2,TGCAGTGCTCCCAATGGCGGGGGGGCCGGGACAGATACGCAGTATTTT,CSAPNGGGAGTDTQYF
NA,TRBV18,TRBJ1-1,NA,TGTGCCAGCTCACGGGGAAGGATAACTGAAGCTTTCTTT,CASSRGRITEAFF
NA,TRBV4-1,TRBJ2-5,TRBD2,TGCGCCAGCAGCCAAGGTCCCTCGGGGGGCCAAGAGACCCAGTACTTC,CASSQGPSGGQETQYF